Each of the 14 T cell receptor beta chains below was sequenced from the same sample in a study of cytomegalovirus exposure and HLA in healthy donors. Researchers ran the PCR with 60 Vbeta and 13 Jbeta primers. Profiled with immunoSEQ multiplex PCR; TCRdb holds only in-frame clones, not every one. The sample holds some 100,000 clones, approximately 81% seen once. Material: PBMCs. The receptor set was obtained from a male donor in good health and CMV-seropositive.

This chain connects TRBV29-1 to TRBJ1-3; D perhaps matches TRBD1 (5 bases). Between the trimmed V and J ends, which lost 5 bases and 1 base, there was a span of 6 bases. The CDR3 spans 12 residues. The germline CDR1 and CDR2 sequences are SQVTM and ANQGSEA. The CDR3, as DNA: TGCAGCGTTCAGGGTTCTGGAAACACCATATATTTT. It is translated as CSVQGSGNTIYF. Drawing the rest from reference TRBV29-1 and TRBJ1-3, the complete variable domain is SAVISQKPSRDICQRGTSLTIQCQVDSQVTMMFWYRQQPGQSLTLIATANQGSEATYESGFVIDKFPISRPNLTFSTLTVSNMSPEDSSIYLCSVQGSGNTIYFGEGSWLTVV.

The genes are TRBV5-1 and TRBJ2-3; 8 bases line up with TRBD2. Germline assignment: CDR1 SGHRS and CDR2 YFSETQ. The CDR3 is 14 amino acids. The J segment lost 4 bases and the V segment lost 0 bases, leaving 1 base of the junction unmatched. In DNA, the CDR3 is TGCGCCAGCAGCTTGGCGGGGGGGGCAGATACGCAGTATTTT. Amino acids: CASSLAGGADTQYF.

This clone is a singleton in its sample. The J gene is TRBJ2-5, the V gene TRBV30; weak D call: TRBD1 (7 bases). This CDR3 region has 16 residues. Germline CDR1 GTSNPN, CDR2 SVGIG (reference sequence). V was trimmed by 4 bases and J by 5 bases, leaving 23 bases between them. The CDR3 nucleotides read TGTGCCTGGACGCTCGGCGGGGCAGGGGGATGGGAGACCCAGTACTTC. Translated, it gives CAWTLGGAGGWETQYF.

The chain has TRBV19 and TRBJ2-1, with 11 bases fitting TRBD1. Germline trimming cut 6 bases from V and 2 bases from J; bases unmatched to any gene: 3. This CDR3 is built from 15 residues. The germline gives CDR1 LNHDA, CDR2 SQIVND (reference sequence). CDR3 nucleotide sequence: TGTGCCAGTAGAAGGGACAGGGGGACCTACAATGAGCAGTTCTTC. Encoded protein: CASRRDRGTYNEQFF.

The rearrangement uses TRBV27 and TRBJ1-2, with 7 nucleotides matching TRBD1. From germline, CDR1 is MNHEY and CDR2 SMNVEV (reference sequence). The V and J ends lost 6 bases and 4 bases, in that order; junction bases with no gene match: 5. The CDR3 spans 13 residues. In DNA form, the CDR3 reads TGTGCCAGCAGCGCTAGGGACAGCTATGGCTACACCTTC. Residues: CASSARDSYGYTF.

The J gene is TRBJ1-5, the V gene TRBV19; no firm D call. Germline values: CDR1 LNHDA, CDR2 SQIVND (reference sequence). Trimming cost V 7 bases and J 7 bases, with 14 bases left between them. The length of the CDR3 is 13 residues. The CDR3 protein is CASTTGGGQPQHF. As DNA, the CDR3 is TGTGCCAGTACCACCGGCGGCGGACAGCCCCAGCATTTT.

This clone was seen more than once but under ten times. The CDR3 spells CASSGRDGANVLTF. CDR3 nucleotides: TGTGCCAGCAGCGGGCGGGATGGGGCCAACGTCCTGACTTTC. The J gene is TRBJ2-6, the V gene TRBV5-4, with a possible D match to TRBD2 (6 bases). V was clipped by 4 bases and J by 3 bases, with 8 bases between them. The CDR3 is 14 amino acids. CDR1 is SGHNT and CDR2 is YYREEE in the germline V gene (reference sequence).

The chain's CDR3 is CASSELWGGPYEQYF. CDR3 DNA: TGTGCCAGCAGTGAATTATGGGGGGGTCCCTACGAGCAGTACTTC. The chain carries TRBV25-1 and TRBJ2-7; 7 bases match TRBD2. The germline gives CDR1 MGHDK, CDR2 SYGVNS. This CDR3 has 15 amino acids. Trimming cost V 1 base and J 2 bases; bases outside gene matches: 5.

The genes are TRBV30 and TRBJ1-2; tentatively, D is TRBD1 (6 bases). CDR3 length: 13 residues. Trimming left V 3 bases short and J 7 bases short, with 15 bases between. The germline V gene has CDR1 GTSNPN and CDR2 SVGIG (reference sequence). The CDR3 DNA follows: TGTGCCTGGAGGTCCGGGACACTCTGTGGCTACACCTTC. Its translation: CAWRSGTLCGYTF.

DNA of the CDR3: TGCGCCAGCAGCCAAGATCGCGGCTACGAGCAGTACTTC. Translated, it gives CASSQDRGYEQYF. The chain joins TRBV4-1 to TRBJ2-7; D uncertain. Trimming cost V 0 bases and J 3 bases, with 6 bases left between them. The length of the CDR3 is 13 residues. Looked up from germline, CDR1 is MGHRA and CDR2 is YSYEKL.

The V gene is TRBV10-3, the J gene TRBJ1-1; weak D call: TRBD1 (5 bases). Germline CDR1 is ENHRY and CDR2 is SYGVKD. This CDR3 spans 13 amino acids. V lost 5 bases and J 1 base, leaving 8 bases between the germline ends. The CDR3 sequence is CAISSGKNTEAFF. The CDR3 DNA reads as TGTGCCATCAGTTCAGGGAAGAACACTGAAGCTTTCTTT.

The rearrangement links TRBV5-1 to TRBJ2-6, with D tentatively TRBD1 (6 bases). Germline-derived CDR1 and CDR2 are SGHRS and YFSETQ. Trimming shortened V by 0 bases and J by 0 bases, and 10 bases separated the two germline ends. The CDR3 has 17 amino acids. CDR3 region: CASSLAGQISGANVLTF. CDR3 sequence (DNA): TGCGCCAGCAGCTTGGCCGGACAGATCTCTGGGGCCAACGTCCTGACTTTC.

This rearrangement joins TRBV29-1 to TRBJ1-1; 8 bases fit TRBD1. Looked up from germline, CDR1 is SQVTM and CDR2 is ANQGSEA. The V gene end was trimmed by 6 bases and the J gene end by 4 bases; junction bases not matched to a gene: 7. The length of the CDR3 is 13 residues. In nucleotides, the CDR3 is TGCAGCGTCGGACAGGGAGGGGGCACTGAAGCTTTCTTT. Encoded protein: CSVGQGGGTEAFF.

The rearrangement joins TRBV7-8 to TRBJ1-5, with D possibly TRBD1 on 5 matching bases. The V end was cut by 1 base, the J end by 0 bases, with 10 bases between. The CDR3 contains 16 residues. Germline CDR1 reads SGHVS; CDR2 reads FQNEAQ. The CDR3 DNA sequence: TGTGCCAGCAGCTTAGAACAGGTTAATAGCAATCAGCCCCAGCATTTT. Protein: CASSLEQVNSNQPQHF.